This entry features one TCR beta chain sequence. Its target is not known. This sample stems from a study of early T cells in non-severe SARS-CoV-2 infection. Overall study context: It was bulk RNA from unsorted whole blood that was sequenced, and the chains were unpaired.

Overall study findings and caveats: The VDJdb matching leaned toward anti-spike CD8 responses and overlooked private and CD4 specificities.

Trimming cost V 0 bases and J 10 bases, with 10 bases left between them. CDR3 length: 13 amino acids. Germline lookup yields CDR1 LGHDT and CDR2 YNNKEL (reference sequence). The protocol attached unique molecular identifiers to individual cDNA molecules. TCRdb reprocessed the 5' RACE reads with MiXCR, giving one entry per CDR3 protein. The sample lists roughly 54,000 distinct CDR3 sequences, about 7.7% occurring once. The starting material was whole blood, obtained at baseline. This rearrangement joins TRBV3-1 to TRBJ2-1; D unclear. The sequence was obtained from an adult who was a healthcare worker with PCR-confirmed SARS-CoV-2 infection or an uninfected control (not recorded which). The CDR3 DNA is TGTGCCAGCAGCCAAGATCTAATGGGGGAGCAGTTCTTC. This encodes CASSQDLMGEQFF.